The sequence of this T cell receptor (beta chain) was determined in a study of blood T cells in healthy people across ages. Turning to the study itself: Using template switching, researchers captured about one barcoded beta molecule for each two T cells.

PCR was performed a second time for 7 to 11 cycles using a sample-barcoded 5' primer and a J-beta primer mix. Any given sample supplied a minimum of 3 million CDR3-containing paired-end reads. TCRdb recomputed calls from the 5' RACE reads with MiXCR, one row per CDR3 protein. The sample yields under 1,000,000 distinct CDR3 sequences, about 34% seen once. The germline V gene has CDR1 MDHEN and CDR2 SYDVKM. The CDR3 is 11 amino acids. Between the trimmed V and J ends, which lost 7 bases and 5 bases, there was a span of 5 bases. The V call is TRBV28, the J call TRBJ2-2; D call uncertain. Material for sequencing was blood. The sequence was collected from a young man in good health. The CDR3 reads CASKGTGELFF. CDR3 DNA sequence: TGTGCCAGCAAGGGAACCGGGGAGCTGTTTTTT. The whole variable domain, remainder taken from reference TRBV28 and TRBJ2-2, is DVKVTQSSRYLVKRTGEKVFLECVQDMDHENMFWYRQDPGLGLRLIYFSYDVKMKEKGDIPEGYSVSREKKERFSLILESASTNQTSMYLCASKGTGELFFGEGSRLTVL.